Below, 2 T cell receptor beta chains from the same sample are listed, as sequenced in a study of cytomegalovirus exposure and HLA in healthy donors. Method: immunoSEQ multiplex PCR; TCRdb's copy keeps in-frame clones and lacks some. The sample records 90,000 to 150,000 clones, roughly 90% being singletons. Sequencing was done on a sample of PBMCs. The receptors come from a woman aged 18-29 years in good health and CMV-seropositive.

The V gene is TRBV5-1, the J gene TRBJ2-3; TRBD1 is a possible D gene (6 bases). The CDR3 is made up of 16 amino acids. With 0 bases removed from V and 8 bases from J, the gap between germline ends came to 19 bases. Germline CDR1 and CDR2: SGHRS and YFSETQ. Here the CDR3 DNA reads TGCGCCAGCAGCTTGGCCGGTGCCGGGACAATTGGTACGCAGTATTTT. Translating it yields CASSLAGAGTIGTQYF.

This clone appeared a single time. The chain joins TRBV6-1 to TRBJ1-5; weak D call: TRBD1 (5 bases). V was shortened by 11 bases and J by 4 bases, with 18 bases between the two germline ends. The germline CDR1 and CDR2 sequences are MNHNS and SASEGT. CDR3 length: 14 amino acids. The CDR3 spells CACGGGAANQPQHF. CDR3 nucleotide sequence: TGTGCCTGCGGGGGAGGGGCGGCTAATCAGCCCCAGCATTTT.